The entry that follows covers one T cell receptor beta chain sequence. Source study methods: Amplifying reference gene primers gave estimates of nucleated cell counts. Produced via immunoSEQ multiplex PCR; TCRdb's table is partial and in-frame only. The DNA was the basis for D and trimming; V, J and clone size are from that table. The sample yields about 110,000 clones, 87% seen once. Germline CDR1 LNHNV, CDR2 YYDKDF (reference sequence). V was cut by 5 bases and J by 8 bases, with 18 bases left in between. This CDR3 has 14 residues. The data are from a study of blood T cell repertoires in COVID-19. About the research overall: COVID-19 samples from acute and convalescent phases originated in the United States, Italy and Spain. The analysed material was cDNA or gDNA that came from T cells, B-cell-depleted T cells, or PBMCs.

The V and J genes are TRBV15 and TRBJ1-2, with D possibly TRBD1 on 6 matching bases. The sequencing input was peripheral blood. This clonotype was sampled from a human donor in a cohort sampled during active COVID-19. The CDR3 loop is CATSRTTGSVGYTF. In DNA, the CDR3 is TGTGCCACCAGCCGTACCACAGGGTCGGTAGGCTACACCTTC. Based on the CDR3 plus reference TRBV15 and TRBJ1-2, the full variable domain is DAMVIQNPRYQVTQFGKPVTLSCSQTLNHNVMYWYQQKSSQAPKLLFHYYDKDFNNEADTPDNFQSRRPNTSFCFLDIRSPGLGDTAMYLCATSRTTGSVGYTFGSGTRLTVV.